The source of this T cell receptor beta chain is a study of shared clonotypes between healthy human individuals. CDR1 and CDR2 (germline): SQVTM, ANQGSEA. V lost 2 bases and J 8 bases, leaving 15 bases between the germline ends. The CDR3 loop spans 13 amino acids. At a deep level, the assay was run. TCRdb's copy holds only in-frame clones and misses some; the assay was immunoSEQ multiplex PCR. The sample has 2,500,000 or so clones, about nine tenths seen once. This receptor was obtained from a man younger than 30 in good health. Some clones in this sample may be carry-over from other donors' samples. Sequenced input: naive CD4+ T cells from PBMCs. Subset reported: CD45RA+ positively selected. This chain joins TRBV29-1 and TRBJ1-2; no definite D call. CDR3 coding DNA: TGCAGCGTTGAACAGCGGTTATTGGGGGGCTACACCTTC. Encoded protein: CSVEQRLLGGYTF.